The T cell receptor beta chain described here comes from a study of response to subunit inactivated influenza vaccine. The CDR3 totals 13 residues. With 1 base removed from V and 6 bases from J, the gap between germline ends came to 7 bases. The germline CDR1 and CDR2 sequences are SGHRS and YFSETQ. One entry per CDR3 protein, called by TCRdb with MiXCR from the RT-PCR reads. The table has around 470,000 distinct CDR3 sequences, more than 7% seen once. V gene TRBV5-1 combines with J gene TRBJ2-2; D uncertain. The sample was PBMCs from blood, taken around 25 months after vaccination. The TCR sequence derives from a man aged 50 to 69 who received an inactivated influenza vaccine. The CDR3 bases are TGCGCCAGCAGCTTGTACCAATCCGGGGAGCTGTTTTTT. Translation gives CASSLYQSGELFF.